A selection of T cell receptor beta chains follows, all from one sample in a study of T cells after yellow fever vaccination. A single record per CDR3 protein comes from TCRdb applying MiXCR to the 5' RACE reads. The table includes over 200,000 distinct CDR3 sequences, over 6.5% detected once. The sample was CD4+ T cells sorted from PBMCs, taken on the day of the yellow fever booster vaccination. The receptors originated from a man between 25 and 39 years old who received the YFV17D yellow fever vaccine. CDR3s include the opening cysteine and the closing phenylalanine or tryptophan. Fields, in order: D gene, CDR3 length, clone size, V gene, J gene, CDR3 DNA, CDR3 protein. The D gene is left open where the match is weak. Expanded clones are given a class, and other clones once, few, many or no size at all.

d_gene: .
len: 14
abundance: few
v_gene: TRBV5-1
j_gene: TRBJ2-7
CDR3nt: TGCGCCAGCAGCTTGGAGGGGATCCCCTACGAGCAGTACTTC
CDR3aa: CASSLEGIPYEQYF

d_gene: .
len: 14
abundance: few
v_gene: TRBV10-2
j_gene: TRBJ2-5
CDR3nt: TGCGCCAGCAGTGAGAGGGCAGTCCAAGAGACCCAGTACTTC
CDR3aa: CASSERAVQETQYF

d_gene: .
len: 16
abundance: .
v_gene: TRBV5-4
j_gene: TRBJ1-6
CDR3nt: TGTGCCAGCAGCTTGGACAGGGAATTGCCTGATTCACCCCTCCACTTT
CDR3aa: CASSLDRELPDSPLHF

d_gene: TRBD1
len: 14
abundance: .
v_gene: TRBV9
j_gene: TRBJ1-1
CDR3nt: TGTGCCAGCAGCGTAGTCAGGGGGATCACTGAAGCTTTCTTT
CDR3aa: CASSVVRGITEAFF

d_gene: .
len: 13
abundance: many
v_gene: TRBV28
j_gene: TRBJ2-7
CDR3nt: TGTGCCAGTTACCTAAAGGGCCGCTACGAGCAGTACTTC
CDR3aa: CASYLKGRYEQYF

d_gene: TRBD1
len: 16
abundance: .
v_gene: TRBV7-2
j_gene: TRBJ1-2
CDR3nt: TGTGCCAGCAGCCCAGCACCGGGACAGGGCGGAGATGGCTACACCTTC
CDR3aa: CASSPAPGQGGDGYTF

d_gene: .
len: 16
abundance: many
v_gene: TRBV18
j_gene: TRBJ1-3
CDR3nt: TGTGCCAGCTCACCACCGGTAGGGAGGTCTGGAAACACCATATATTTT
CDR3aa: CASSPPVGRSGNTIYF

d_gene: TRBD2
len: 16
abundance: .
v_gene: TRBV7-9
j_gene: TRBJ2-3
CDR3nt: TGTGCCAGCAGCTTAGACGCGGTAGCGGGAGGAGATACGCAGTATTTT
CDR3aa: CASSLDAVAGGDTQYF

d_gene: .
len: 14
abundance: .
v_gene: TRBV12-3/TRBV12-4
j_gene: TRBJ2-5
CDR3nt: TGTGGCAGCAATCCACAGGGGACTAGGGAGACCCAGTACTTC
CDR3aa: CGSNPQGTRETQYF

d_gene: .
len: 15
abundance: many
v_gene: TRBV24-1
j_gene: TRBJ2-1
CDR3nt: TGTGCCACCAGTGATTCCGGGACCTCTTCGGATGAGCAGTTCTTC
CDR3aa: CATSDSGTSSDEQFF

d_gene: .
len: 16
abundance: few
v_gene: TRBV10-3
j_gene: TRBJ2-7
CDR3nt: TGTGCCATCAGTGAAGGGCCCGGGACAACCTCCTACGAGCAGTACTTC
CDR3aa: CAISEGPGTTSYEQYF

d_gene: .
len: 15
abundance: many
v_gene: TRBV4-3
j_gene: TRBJ1-1
CDR3nt: TGCGCCAGCAGCCAAGAGCCGGGAGCGAACACTGAAGCTTTCTTT
CDR3aa: CASSQEPGANTEAFF

d_gene: .
len: 15
abundance: many
v_gene: TRBV5-1
j_gene: TRBJ2-1
CDR3nt: TGCGCCAGCAGCTTGGGTCGCGGAACAATCAATGAGCAGTTCTTC
CDR3aa: CASSLGRGTINEQFF

d_gene: TRBD2
len: 12
abundance: few
v_gene: TRBV5-5
j_gene: TRBJ2-1
CDR3nt: TGTGCCAGCAGCCCGGCGGGGGGCTTGCAGTTCTTC
CDR3aa: CASSPAGGLQFF

d_gene: .
len: 13
abundance: .
v_gene: TRBV7-2
j_gene: TRBJ2-7
CDR3nt: TGTGCCAGCAGCCTGGTTGGATGGGACGGGCAGTACTTC
CDR3aa: CASSLVGWDGQYF

d_gene: TRBD2
len: 14
abundance: .
v_gene: TRBV10-3
j_gene: TRBJ2-7
CDR3nt: TGTGCCACTGAGGGTAGCGGGAGGGCCTCGGAGCAGTACTTC
CDR3aa: CATEGSGRASEQYF

d_gene: .
len: 16
abundance: many
v_gene: TRBV11-2
j_gene: TRBJ2-7
CDR3nt: TGTGCCAGCAGCTTAGGAGTTGGGGGTTTGGGCTACGAGCAGTACTTC
CDR3aa: CASSLGVGGLGYEQYF

d_gene: .
len: 15
abundance: many
v_gene: TRBV24-1
j_gene: TRBJ2-5
CDR3nt: TGTGCCACCAGTAGGGGCGATAACAGGGAAGAGACCCAGTACTTC
CDR3aa: CATSRGDNREETQYF

d_gene: .
len: 15
abundance: many
v_gene: TRBV7-2
j_gene: TRBJ2-1
CDR3nt: TGTGCCAGCAGCCCCGGCGGTAGCCTTCAGTCTGAGCAGTTCTTC
CDR3aa: CASSPGGSLQSEQFF

d_gene: TRBD1
len: 15
abundance: .
v_gene: TRBV11-2
j_gene: TRBJ2-3
CDR3nt: TGTGCCAGCAGCTTGACAGGGTTCCGCACAGATACGCAGTATTTT
CDR3aa: CASSLTGFRTDTQYF

d_gene: .
len: 17
abundance: few
v_gene: TRBV30
j_gene: TRBJ2-3
CDR3nt: TGTGCCTGGAGTGCGCCCGGGGGCGGGATAAGCACAGATACGCAGTATTTT
CDR3aa: CAWSAPGGGISTDTQYF

d_gene: TRBD2
len: 15
abundance: .
v_gene: TRBV12-3/TRBV12-4
j_gene: TRBJ2-3
CDR3nt: TGTGCCAGCAGCACGACTAGCGGATTCACAGATACGCAGTATTTT
CDR3aa: CASSTTSGFTDTQYF

d_gene: .
len: 11
abundance: few
v_gene: TRBV19
j_gene: TRBJ2-1
CDR3nt: TGTGCCAGTAGTATCTATGGGGAGCAGTTCTTC
CDR3aa: CASSIYGEQFF

d_gene: TRBD2
len: 17
abundance: many
v_gene: TRBV10-1
j_gene: TRBJ2-7
CDR3nt: TGCGCCAGCAGTGATCCCGTGACGGGAGGTAGTTCCTACGAGCAGTACTTC
CDR3aa: CASSDPVTGGSSYEQYF

d_gene: .
len: 16
abundance: .
v_gene: TRBV7-9
j_gene: TRBJ2-2
CDR3nt: TGTGCCAGCAGCCCCCGACTAGGGTCGAACACCGGGGAGCTGTTTTTT
CDR3aa: CASSPRLGSNTGELFF

d_gene: .
len: 15
abundance: .
v_gene: TRBV6-2/TRBV6-3
j_gene: TRBJ2-7
CDR3nt: TGTGCCAGCAGCTCCCGGGGCCTATACTCCTACGAGCAGTACTTC
CDR3aa: CASSSRGLYSYEQYF

d_gene: .
len: 13
abundance: many
v_gene: TRBV12-3/TRBV12-4
j_gene: TRBJ2-1
CDR3nt: TGTGCCAGCAGTTTAGCGGGAGCTCACGATGCGTTCTTC
CDR3aa: CASSLAGAHDAFF

d_gene: .
len: 15
abundance: .
v_gene: TRBV6-5
j_gene: TRBJ2-6
CDR3nt: TGTGCCAGCAGTTTCTGGGAATCCGGGGCCAACGTCCTGACTTTC
CDR3aa: CASSFWESGANVLTF

d_gene: .
len: 14
abundance: .
v_gene: TRBV19
j_gene: TRBJ2-3
CDR3nt: TGTGCCAGTAGTATAGTGCATGGCACAGATACGCAGTATTTT
CDR3aa: CASSIVHGTDTQYF

d_gene: .
len: 14
abundance: few
v_gene: TRBV12-3/TRBV12-4
j_gene: TRBJ1-2
CDR3nt: TGTGCCAGCAGTTCTTTCCTAGAGGACTATGGCTACACCTTC
CDR3aa: CASSSFLEDYGYTF

d_gene: TRBD2
len: 13
abundance: .
v_gene: TRBV7-2
j_gene: TRBJ2-5
CDR3nt: TGTGCCAGCAGCTTGCTAGCGGGACAGACCCAGTACTTC
CDR3aa: CASSLLAGQTQYF

d_gene: .
len: 17
abundance: .
v_gene: TRBV28
j_gene: TRBJ2-1
CDR3nt: TGTGCCAGCAGTTTACTTGGTGGCCTTCCCACCACAAATGAGCAGTTCTTC
CDR3aa: CASSLLGGLPTTNEQFF

d_gene: TRBD2
len: 15
abundance: few
v_gene: TRBV29-1
j_gene: TRBJ2-5
CDR3nt: TGCAGCGCTGAAGGGGGGGGGGGACTAGACGACACCCAGTACTTC
CDR3aa: CSAEGGGGLDDTQYF

d_gene: .
len: 11
abundance: many
v_gene: TRBV12-3/TRBV12-4
j_gene: TRBJ1-1
CDR3nt: TGTGCCACCCACCGGGGATTAGAAGCTTTCTTT
CDR3aa: CATHRGLEAFF

d_gene: .
len: 11
abundance: few
v_gene: TRBV20-1
j_gene: TRBJ2-3
CDR3nt: TGCAGTGTTGGGTTTGGGGATACGCAGTATTTT
CDR3aa: CSVGFGDTQYF

d_gene: TRBD1
len: 12
abundance: .
v_gene: TRBV20-1
j_gene: TRBJ1-1
CDR3nt: TGCAGGGTTACAGGGGGCATCACTGAAGCTTTCTTT
CDR3aa: CRVTGGITEAFF

d_gene: TRBD1
len: 15
abundance: many
v_gene: TRBV9
j_gene: TRBJ1-6
CDR3nt: TGTGCCAGCAGCGCGACGGGACAGGGCAATTCACCCCTCCACTTT
CDR3aa: CASSATGQGNSPLHF

d_gene: .
len: 15
abundance: few
v_gene: TRBV7-2
j_gene: TRBJ2-7
CDR3nt: TGTGCCAGCAGCCGTACGCCGGGACCGGACTACGAGCAGTACTTC
CDR3aa: CASSRTPGPDYEQYF

d_gene: .
len: 15
abundance: few
v_gene: TRBV10-2
j_gene: TRBJ2-1
CDR3nt: TGCGCCAGCAGTGATGTATCGGGACTTTTTAATGAGCAGTTCTTC
CDR3aa: CASSDVSGLFNEQFF

d_gene: TRBD2
len: 18
abundance: .
v_gene: TRBV5-1
j_gene: TRBJ2-2
CDR3nt: TGCGCCAGCAGCTCCCGAGGGGCGAGCGGGAGAGTCACCGGGGAGCTGTTTTTT
CDR3aa: CASSSRGASGRVTGELFF

d_gene: TRBD2
len: 14
abundance: few
v_gene: TRBV10-3
j_gene: TRBJ2-3
CDR3nt: TGTGCCATCACCGCTAGCGGGATTACAGATACGCAGTATTTT
CDR3aa: CAITASGITDTQYF

d_gene: .
len: 13
abundance: many
v_gene: TRBV7-2
j_gene: TRBJ2-7
CDR3nt: TGTGCCAGCAGATCCCTCGACGAGGGGGAGCAGTACTTC
CDR3aa: CASRSLDEGEQYF

d_gene: .
len: 13
abundance: many
v_gene: TRBV6-5
j_gene: TRBJ2-3
CDR3nt: TGTGCCAGCAGTTACTCCAGAAAAGATACGCAGTATTTT
CDR3aa: CASSYSRKDTQYF

d_gene: .
len: 13
abundance: few
v_gene: TRBV6-4
j_gene: TRBJ1-2
CDR3nt: TGTGCCAGCAGTCTATGGACAGACGATCCGCTGCTCTTC
CDR3aa: CASSLWTDDPLLF

d_gene: .
len: 18
abundance: .
v_gene: TRBV11-2
j_gene: TRBJ2-1
CDR3nt: TGTGCCAGCAGCTTAGAGGCGACTGGAACACGGAGAAACAATGAGCAGTTCTTC
CDR3aa: CASSLEATGTRRNNEQFF

d_gene: TRBD2
len: 14
abundance: few
v_gene: TRBV20-1
j_gene: TRBJ2-1
CDR3nt: TGCAGTGCAGCCGGACTAGCGGTGTTCGGTCAGCAGTTCTTC
CDR3aa: CSAAGLAVFGQQFF

d_gene: TRBD1
len: 14
abundance: .
v_gene: TRBV20-1
j_gene: TRBJ2-3
CDR3nt: TGCAGTGCTAGGAACAGGGGGGGCACAGATACGCAGTATTTT
CDR3aa: CSARNRGGTDTQYF

d_gene: .
len: 14
abundance: .
v_gene: TRBV12-5
j_gene: TRBJ1-1
CDR3nt: TGTGCTAGTGGTTTACGGGGCGAGGGCACTGAAGCTTTCTTT
CDR3aa: CASGLRGEGTEAFF